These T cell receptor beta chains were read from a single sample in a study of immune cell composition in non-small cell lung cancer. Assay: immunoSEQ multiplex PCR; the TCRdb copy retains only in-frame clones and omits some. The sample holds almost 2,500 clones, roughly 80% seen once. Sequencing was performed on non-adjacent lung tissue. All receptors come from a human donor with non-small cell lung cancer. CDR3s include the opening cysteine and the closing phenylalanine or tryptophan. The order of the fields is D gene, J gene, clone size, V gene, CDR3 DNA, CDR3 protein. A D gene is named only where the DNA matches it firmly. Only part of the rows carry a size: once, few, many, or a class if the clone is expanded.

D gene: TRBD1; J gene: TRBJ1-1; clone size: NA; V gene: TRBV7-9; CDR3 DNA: TGTGCCAGCAGCCGGGACAGGTCTAACACTGAAGCTTTCTTT; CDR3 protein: CASSRDRSNTEAFF
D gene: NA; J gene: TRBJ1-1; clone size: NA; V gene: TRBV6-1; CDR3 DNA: TGTGCCAGCAGTGACAGGGTGAACACTGAAGCTTTCTTT; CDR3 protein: CASSDRVNTEAFF
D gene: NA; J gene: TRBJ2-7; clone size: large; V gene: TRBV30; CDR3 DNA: TGTGCCTGGAGTCGGGGGACCGTAAGCTACGAGCAGTACTTC; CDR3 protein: CAWSRGTVSYEQYF
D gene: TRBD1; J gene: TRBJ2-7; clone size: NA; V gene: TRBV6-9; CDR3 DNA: TGTGCCAGCAGTTATTCACTACGGGACAGGGCCTACGAGCAGTACTTC; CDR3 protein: CASSYSLRDRAYEQYF
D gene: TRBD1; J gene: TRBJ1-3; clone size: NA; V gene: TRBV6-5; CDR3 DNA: TGTGCCAGCAGCCCTACAGGGGACTCTGGAAACACCATATATTTT; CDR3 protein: CASSPTGDSGNTIYF
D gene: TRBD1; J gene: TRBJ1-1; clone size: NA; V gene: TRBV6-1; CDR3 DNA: TGTGCCAGCATAGGGGCCTACAGGGGGCTGGCTTTCTTT; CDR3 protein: CASIGAYRGLAFF
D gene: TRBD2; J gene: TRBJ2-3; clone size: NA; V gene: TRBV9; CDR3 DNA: TGTGCCAGCAGCGTAGCGGGGGGGGTCACAGATACGCAGTATTTT; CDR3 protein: CASSVAGGVTDTQYF
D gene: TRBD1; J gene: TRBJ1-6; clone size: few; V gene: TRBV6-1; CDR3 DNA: TGTGCCAGCTCCTCCGACAGGGGGCTTTCACCCCTCCACTTT; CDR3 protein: CASSSDRGLSPLHF
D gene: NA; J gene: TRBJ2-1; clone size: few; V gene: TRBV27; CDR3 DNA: TGTGCCAGCAACGTAGGGGTAGGCTCCTACAATGAGCAGTTCTTC; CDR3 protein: CASNVGVGSYNEQFF
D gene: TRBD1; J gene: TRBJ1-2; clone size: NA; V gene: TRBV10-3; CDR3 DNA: TGTGCCATCAGTGACCCCGGGACAGGGGGGAACTATGGCTACACCTTC; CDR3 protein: CAISDPGTGGNYGYTF
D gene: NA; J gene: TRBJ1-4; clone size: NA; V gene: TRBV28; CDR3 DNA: TGTGCCAGCACCATCAGGCTGGGGGGGAATAATGAAAAACTGTTTTTT; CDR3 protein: CASTIRLGGNNEKLFF
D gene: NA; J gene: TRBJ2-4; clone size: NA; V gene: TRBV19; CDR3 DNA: TGTGCCAGTAGTCCAAGGGGATACAAAAACGTTCAGTACTTC; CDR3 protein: CASSPRGYKNVQYF
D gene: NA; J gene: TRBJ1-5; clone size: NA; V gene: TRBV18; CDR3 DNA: TGTGCCAGCTCAGAACAGGCTAATAGCAATCAGCCCCAGCATTTT; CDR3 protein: CASSEQANSNQPQHF
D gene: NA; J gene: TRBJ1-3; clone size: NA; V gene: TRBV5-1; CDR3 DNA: TGCACCAGCAGCTTGACGGGGAGCTCTGGAAACACCATATATTTT; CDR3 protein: CTSSLTGSSGNTIYF